This T cell receptor (beta chain) is from a study of cytomegalovirus exposure and HLA in healthy donors. Primers: 60 Vbeta forward and 13 Jbeta reverse. Clones were sequenced by immunoSEQ multiplex PCR, and TCRdb holds only the in-frame ones, with some missing. Among more than 130,000 clones listed, around 81% were seen once. Points on this clone: What it binds is unknown.

Overall study findings and caveats: Owing to their indistinguishability, certain V segments, notably TRBV6-2 and TRBV6-3, were excluded. A few CMV-associated chains were confirmed in vitro to be specific for CMV antigens.

Germline V gene data show CDR1 as MNHEY and CDR2 as SMNVEV (reference sequence). The V end was cut by 3 bases, the J end by 1 base, with 10 bases between. This CDR3 spans 14 amino acids. The rearrangement uses TRBV27 and TRBJ2-7, with TRBD1 as a possible D gene (5 bases). Source material: PBMCs. The sequence was obtained from a man aged 40-49 years in good health and CMV-seropositive. CDR3 sequence: CASSLPGKSYEQYF. The DNA for the CDR3 is TGTGCCAGCAGTTTGCCAGGGAAATCCTACGAGCAGTACTTC.